This T cell receptor beta chain is from a study of T cells in Graves' hyperthyroidism and ophthalmopathy. In germline, CDR1 is SGHTA, CDR2 FQGTGA. The CDR3 runs to 13 residues. V dropped 1 base and J dropped 6 bases, with 10 bases sitting between them. Broader study findings: The model made its ophthalmopathy prediction, and onset followed a median 6.5 months later.

This clonotype has ten or more counts. The antigen remains unidentified. TCR beta CDR3 regions were amplified from RNA transcripts. HTBI primers were the set used in a first-round RT-PCR of the TCR CDR3. Each CDR3 protein gets one entry after TCRdb re-called the multiplex PCR reads with MiXCR. The table has about 480,000 distinct CDR3 sequences, roughly 14% seen once; the top ten hold less than 20%. This rearrangement joins TRBV7-3 to TRBJ2-7; D may be TRBD2 (5 bases). The TCR sequence derives from a woman aged 18-29 years with Graves' hyperthyroidism. Material for sequencing was blood. CDR3 nucleotides: TGTGCCAGCAGCTTAAGGGAGATGGGCGAGCAGTACTTC. It is translated as CASSLREMGEQYF.